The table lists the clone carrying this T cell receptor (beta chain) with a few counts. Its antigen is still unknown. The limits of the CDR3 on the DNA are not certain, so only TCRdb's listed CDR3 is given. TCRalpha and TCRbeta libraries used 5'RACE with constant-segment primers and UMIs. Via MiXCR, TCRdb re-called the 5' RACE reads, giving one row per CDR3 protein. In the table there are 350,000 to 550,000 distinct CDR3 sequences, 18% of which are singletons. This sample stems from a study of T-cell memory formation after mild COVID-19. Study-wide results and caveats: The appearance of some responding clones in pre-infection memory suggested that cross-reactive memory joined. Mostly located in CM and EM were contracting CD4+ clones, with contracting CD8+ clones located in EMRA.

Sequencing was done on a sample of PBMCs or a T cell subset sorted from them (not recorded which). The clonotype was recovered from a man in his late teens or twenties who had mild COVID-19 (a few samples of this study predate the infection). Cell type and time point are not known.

The CDR3 sequence: CISVPEASRTGLDTEAFF. The rearrangement uses TRBV7-5 and TRBJ1-1; TRBD1 is taken as the D call from the table, unchecked against the DNA. TRBV7-5 is described as a pseudogene. The CDR3 is 18 residues long, ends included.